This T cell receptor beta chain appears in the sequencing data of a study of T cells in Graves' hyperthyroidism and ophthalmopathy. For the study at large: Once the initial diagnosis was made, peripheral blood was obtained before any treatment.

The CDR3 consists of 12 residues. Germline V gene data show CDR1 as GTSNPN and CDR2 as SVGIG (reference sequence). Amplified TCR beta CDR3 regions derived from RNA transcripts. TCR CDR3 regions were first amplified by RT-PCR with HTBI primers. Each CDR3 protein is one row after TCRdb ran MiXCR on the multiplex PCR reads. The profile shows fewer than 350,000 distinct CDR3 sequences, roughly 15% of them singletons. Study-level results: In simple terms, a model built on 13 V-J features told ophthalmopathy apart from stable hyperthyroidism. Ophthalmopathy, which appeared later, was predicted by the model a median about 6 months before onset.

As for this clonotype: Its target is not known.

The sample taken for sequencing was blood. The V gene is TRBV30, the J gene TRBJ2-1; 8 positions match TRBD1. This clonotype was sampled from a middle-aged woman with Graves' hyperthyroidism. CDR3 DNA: TGTGCTACAGGGGGATCGGGGAATGAGCAGTTCTTC. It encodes CATGGSGNEQFF.